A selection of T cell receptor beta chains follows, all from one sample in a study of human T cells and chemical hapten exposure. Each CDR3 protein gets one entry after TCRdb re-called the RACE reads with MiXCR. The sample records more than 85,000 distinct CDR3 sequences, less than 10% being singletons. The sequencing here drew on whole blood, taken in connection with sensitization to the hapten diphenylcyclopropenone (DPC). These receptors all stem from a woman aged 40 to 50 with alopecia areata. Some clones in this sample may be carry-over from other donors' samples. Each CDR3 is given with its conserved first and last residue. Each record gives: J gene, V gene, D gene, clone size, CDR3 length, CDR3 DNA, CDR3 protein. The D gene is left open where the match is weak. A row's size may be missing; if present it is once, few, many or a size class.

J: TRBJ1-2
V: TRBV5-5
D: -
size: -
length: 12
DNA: TGTGCCAGCAGCTTGATCAGTTATGGCTACACCTTC
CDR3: CASSLISYGYTF

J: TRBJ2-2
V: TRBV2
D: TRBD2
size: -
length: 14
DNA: TGTGCCAGCCTGGGACTAGCGAACACCGGGGAGCTGTTTTTT
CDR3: CASLGLANTGELFF

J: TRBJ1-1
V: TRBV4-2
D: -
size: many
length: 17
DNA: TGTGCCAGCAGCCAAGATAGATATGGGACCGTTAACACTGAAGCTTTCTTT
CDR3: CASSQDRYGTVNTEAFF

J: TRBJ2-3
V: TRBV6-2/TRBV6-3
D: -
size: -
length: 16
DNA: TGTGCCAGCAGTCCGGGACTCTGGACTGCCACAGATACGCAGTATTTT
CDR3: CASSPGLWTATDTQYF

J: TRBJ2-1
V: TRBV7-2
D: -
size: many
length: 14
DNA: TGTGCCAGCAGCTTAGGGGTAGCGGCGCCTAATCGGTTCTTC
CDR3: CASSLGVAAPNRFF

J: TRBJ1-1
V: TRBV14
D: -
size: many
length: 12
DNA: TGTGCCACCTTTGGGGGCGCGCCTGAAGCTTTCTTT
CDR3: CATFGGAPEAFF

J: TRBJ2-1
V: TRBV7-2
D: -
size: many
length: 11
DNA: TGTGCCAGCAGCCCATACAATGAGCAGTTCTTC
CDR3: CASSPYNEQFF

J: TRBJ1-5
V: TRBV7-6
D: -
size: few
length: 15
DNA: TGTGCCAGCAGCTTGGGGGGGAATAGCAATCAGCCCCAGCATTTT
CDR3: CASSLGGNSNQPQHF

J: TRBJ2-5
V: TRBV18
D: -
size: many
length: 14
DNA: TGTGCCAGCTCACCAGGGGCAGCCCAAGAGACCCAGTACTTC
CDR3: CASSPGAAQETQYF

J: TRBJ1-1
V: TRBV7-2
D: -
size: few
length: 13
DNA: TGTGCCAGCAGCTCATCGGAGGGGGCTGAAGCTTTCTTT
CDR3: CASSSSEGAEAFF

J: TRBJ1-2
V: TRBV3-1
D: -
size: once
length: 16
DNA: TGTGCCAGCAGCCAAGAGATTCCTTTGGTAGACTATGGCTACACCTTC
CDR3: CASSQEIPLVDYGYTF

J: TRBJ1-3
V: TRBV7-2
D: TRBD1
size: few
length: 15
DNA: TGTGCCAGCAGCTTACCGGGACAGAGGGGAAACACCATATATTTT
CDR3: CASSLPGQRGNTIYF

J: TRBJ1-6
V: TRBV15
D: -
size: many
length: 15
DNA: TGTGCCACCAGCAGAGATCGGGGGGCGAATTCACCCCTCCACTTT
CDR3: CATSRDRGANSPLHF